A single sample gave rise to the 24 T cell receptor beta chains below, sequenced in a study of T cells in tuberculosis. The sample's time point: new active TB diagnosis, blood taken before or within 7 days of starting treatment. Using immunoSEQ multiplex PCR, the repertoire was profiled, and TCRdb retains in-frame clones only, with some absent. This repertoire shows roughly 35,000 clones, roughly 94% found once; its top ten account for roughly 7%. Here the sequenced sample was PBMCs, taken at tuberculosis diagnosis. These receptors came from an adult with tuberculosis. Some clones in this sample may be carry-over from other donors' samples.

The chain employs TRBV2 and TRBJ1-1, with D possibly TRBD1 on 6 matching bases. Per germline, CDR1 SNHLY and CDR2 FYNNEI. V was cut by 7 bases and J by 7 bases, with 16 bases left in between. CDR3 length: 13 amino acids. This CDR3 reads CASTWDTGFEAFF. The DNA for the CDR3 is TGTGCCAGCACCTGGGACACAGGTTTTGAAGCTTTCTTT.

The rearrangement joins TRBV7-2 to TRBJ1-2; possible D gene TRBD1, 6 bases. CDR3 length equals 13 residues. Germline CDR1 reads SGHTA; CDR2 reads FQGNSA. The V end was cut by 3 bases, the J end by 6 bases, with 11 bases between. For the CDR3, the DNA is TGTGCCAGCAGCTTCAACAGGGTCGATGGCTACACCTTC. This translates into CASSFNRVDGYTF.

The chain has TRBV11-3 and TRBJ1-1, with a possible D match to TRBD1 (5 bases). Germline assignment: CDR1 SGHNT and CDR2 YENEEA. This CDR3 has 15 residues. Between the trimmed V and J ends, which lost 5 bases and 6 bases, there was a span of 19 bases. CDR3 coding DNA: TGTGCCAGCAGCGCCCAAGGGGAGGGTGCGGCTGAAGCTTTCTTT. Its translation: CASSAQGEGAAEAFF.

This chain joins TRBV7-8 and TRBJ1-4, with TRBD1 matching 9 bases. Trimming at V came to 3 bases and at J to 8 bases, leaving 4 bases not matched to a gene. The CDR3 is made up of 14 amino acids. The germline gives CDR1 SGHVS, CDR2 FQNEAQ. CDR3 residues: CASSFRDRAEKLFF. The DNA of the CDR3 is TGTGCCAGCAGCTTCCGGGACAGGGCCGAAAAACTGTTTTTT. The full variable domain, with the rest looked up from reference TRBV7-8 and TRBJ1-4, is GAGVSQSPRYKVAKRGQDVALRCDPISGHVSLFWYQQALGQGPEFLTYFQNEAQLDKSGLPSDRFFAERPEGSVSTLKIQRTQQEDSAVYLCASSFRDRAEKLFFGSGTQLSVL.

This chain links TRBV2 with TRBJ1-1; D call uncertain. The length of the CDR3 is 14 residues. V lost 6 bases and J lost 4, with 15 bases in between. Germline CDR1 is SNHLY and CDR2 is FYNNEI. CDR3 in DNA: TGTGCCAGCAGGGGCCCGACGAGTATCACTGAAGCTTTCTTT. Protein: CASRGPTSITEAFF.

The chain employs TRBV27 and TRBJ1-6, with D perhaps matching TRBD1 (5 bases). V was trimmed by 2 bases and J by 6 bases, leaving 11 bases between them. In germline, CDR1 is MNHEY, CDR2 SMNVEV (reference sequence). This CDR3 is built from 15 residues. The CDR3 here is CASSLGAGPNSPLHF. The CDR3 coding sequence is TGTGCCAGCAGTTTAGGTGCAGGGCCTAATTCACCCCTCCACTTT.

The rearrangement joins TRBV5-1 to TRBJ1-1, with 7 bases that match TRBD1. The V and J ends lost 3 bases and 4 bases, in that order; junction bases with no gene match: 15. Per the germline V gene, CDR1 is SGHRS and CDR2 is YFSETQ. This CDR3 region has 17 residues. CDR3 amino acids: CASSSTSFTPGGTEAFF. CDR3 coding DNA: TGCGCCAGCAGCTCCACTTCCTTTACTCCAGGGGGCACTGAAGCTTTCTTT.

In its sample, this clone was seen once. V and J are TRBV10-3 and TRBJ1-5; D is unresolved. Germline lookup yields CDR1 ENHRY and CDR2 SYGVKD. V gave up 0 bases and J gave up 0 bases, with 6 bases separating them. CDR3 length: 15 residues. The CDR3 protein is CAISESTYSNQPQHF. The CDR3 DNA is TGTGCCATCAGTGAGTCGACTTATAGCAATCAGCCCCAGCATTTT.

The chain couples TRBV7-9 to TRBJ2-1, with 14 positions matching TRBD2. This CDR3 comprises 16 residues. Germline V gene data show CDR1 as SEHNR and CDR2 as FQNEAQ (reference sequence). Losses at the gene ends were 5 bases for V and 4 bases for J; bases not matched to a gene: 4. Here the CDR3 reads CASSPTSGGDYNEQFF. The CDR3 DNA reads TGTGCCAGCAGCCCGACTAGCGGGGGGGATTACAATGAGCAGTTCTTC. Using reference TRBV7-9 and TRBJ2-1 for the parts outside the CDR3, the full variable domain is DTGVSQNPRHKITKRGQNVTFRCDPISEHNRLYWYRQTLGQGPEFLTYFQNEAQLEKSRLLSDRFSAERPKGSFSTLEIQRTEQGDSAMYLCASSPTSGGDYNEQFFGPGTRLTVL.

This clone showed up just a few times. The CDR3 reads CASSGDRAYSPLHF. CDR3 sequence (DNA): TGTGCCAGCAGCGGGGACAGAGCGTATTCACCCCTCCACTTT. The chain links TRBV6-5 to TRBJ1-6, with TRBD1 matching 7 bases. The CDR3 has 14 amino acids. The V segment lost 6 bases and the J segment 8 bases; nucleotides outside the gene matches: 7. Germline lookup yields CDR1 MNHEY and CDR2 SVGAGI.

As DNA, the CDR3 is TGCAGCGGCCAGACAGGGGTCCTCACTGAAGCTTTCTTT. It specifies CSGQTGVLTEAFF. The rearrangement links TRBV29-1 to TRBJ1-1; TRBD1 matches 8 bases. The CDR3 spans 13 residues. V was pared by 7 bases and J by 4 bases, with 8 bases of the junction left unmatched. Germline V gene lookup returns CDR1 SQVTM and CDR2 ANQGSEA. The variable domain in full, with the rest retrieved from reference TRBV29-1 and TRBJ1-1, is SAVISQKPSRDICQRGTSLTIQCQVDSQVTMMFWYRQQPGQSLTLIATANQGSEATYESGFVIDKFPISRPNLTFSTLTVSNMSPEDSSIYLCSGQTGVLTEAFFGQGTRLTVV.

The chain has TRBV7-6 and TRBJ2-1; D not resolved. Germline CDR1 is SGHVS and CDR2 is FNYEAQ. V was pared by 0 bases and J by 4 bases, with 10 bases between. The CDR3 contains 15 residues. The CDR3 loop is CASSLAYARYNEQFF. The CDR3 nucleotides read TGTGCCAGCAGCTTAGCTTATGCACGGTACAATGAGCAGTTCTTC.

This chain connects TRBV29-1 to TRBJ2-2; no reliable D call. This CDR3 comprises 13 residues. Between the trimmed V and J ends, which lost 3 bases and 7 bases, there was a span of 12 bases. Germline CDR1 and CDR2: SQVTM and ANQGSEA. The CDR3 nucleotides are TGCAGCGTTGACGGCACCCGGAGCGGGGAGCTGTTTTTT. Protein sequence: CSVDGTRSGELFF.

This clone was found once. The chain links TRBV4-2 to TRBJ2-3, with D perhaps TRBD1 (6 bases). This CDR3 contains 17 residues. Germline CDR1 LGHNA, CDR2 YNFKEQ. Trimming removed 0 bases at V and 5 bases at J, with 18 bases between. The DNA of the CDR3 is TGTGCCAGCAGCCAAGAAGGTGCAGGGGACGGAAGAGATACGCAGTATTTT. Amino acids: CASSQEGAGDGRDTQYF.

V gene TRBV7-8 combines with J gene TRBJ2-3; a weak D match, TRBD1 (5 bases). This CDR3 spans 14 amino acids. Trimming took 3 bases from V and 1 from J, leaving 8 bases between them. Germline-derived CDR1 and CDR2 are SGHVS and FQNEAQ. The CDR3 coding sequence is TGTGCCAGCAGCTTTGGGGCCCGCACAGATACGCAGTATTTT. This translates into CASSFGARTDTQYF.

This clone has a single count. V is TRBV5-1 and J is TRBJ1-2, with 7 bases matching TRBD1. Germline V CDR1 and CDR2: SGHRS, YFSETQ. There are 12 residues in the CDR3. The V and J ends lost 5 bases and 2 bases, in that order; junction bases with no gene match: 0. CDR3 region: CASRQGNYGYTF. DNA for the CDR3: TGCGCCAGCAGACAGGGGAACTATGGCTACACCTTC.

CDR3 protein: CASSLRGKGNQPQHF. The CDR3 DNA reads TGTGCCAGCAGCTTGAGGGGGAAAGGCAATCAGCCCCAGCATTTT. The chain uses TRBV7-8 and TRBJ1-5; D is possibly TRBD1 (6 bases). Trimming took off 3 bases at V and 2 bases at J, with 11 bases between the two ends. In germline, CDR1 is SGHVS, CDR2 FQNEAQ. The CDR3 has 15 residues.

V is TRBV6-1 and J is TRBJ1-2; TRBD1 might be the D (6 bases). The CDR3 is 13 amino acids. Trimming took 4 bases from V and 8 from J, leaving 14 bases between them. From germline, CDR1 is MNHNS and CDR2 SASEGT. CDR3 nucleotides: TGTGCCAGCAGTGTACAGGGAAGAGGGGGCTACACCTTC. Protein product: CASSVQGRGGYTF.

This chain joins TRBV7-2 and TRBJ2-5, with TRBD2 as a possible D gene (6 bases). The germline V gene encodes CDR1 SGHTA and CDR2 FQGNSA. The CDR3 is 14 amino acids. Trimming cost V 0 bases and J 5 bases, with 10 bases left between them. The CDR3 here is CASSLAGGGETQYF. CDR3 sequence (DNA): TGTGCCAGCAGCTTAGCGGGTGGGGGGGAGACCCAGTACTTC.

The rearrangement links TRBV6-5 to TRBJ2-1, with TRBD1 identical over 7 bases. CDR1 and CDR2 from the germline V gene are MNHEY and SVGAGI. This CDR3 contains 16 residues. With 0 bases clipped from V and 3 bases from J, the junction kept 5 bases outside the gene matches. CDR3 sequence (DNA): TGTGCCAGCAGTTACTCTGGGACAGTCCTCTACAATGAGCAGTTCTTC. It encodes CASSYSGTVLYNEQFF.

The J gene is TRBJ2-1, the V gene TRBV5-1; 8 bases line up with TRBD2. Germline assignment: CDR1 SGHRS and CDR2 YFSETQ. After removal of 0 bases from V and 6 bases from J, the junction contained 8 bases not matched to a gene. The CDR3 sequence is 16 residues long. Written as DNA, the CDR3 is TGCGCCAGCAGCTTGGTGGCGGGGGGAGTAAGCAATGAGCAGTTCTTC. Translating it yields CASSLVAGGVSNEQFF.

V is TRBV29-1 and J is TRBJ2-3; 8 positions match TRBD2. This CDR3 contains 13 residues. CDR1 is SQVTM and CDR2 is ANQGSEA in the germline V gene. V lost 6 bases and J lost 5; bases outside the gene matches: 7. In DNA form, the CDR3 reads TGCAGCGTCCTAGGACTAGCCGTAGATACGCAGTATTTT. Its translation: CSVLGLAVDTQYF.

This chain uses TRBV7-9 with TRBJ2-3; 12 nucleotides match TRBD2. V lost 4 bases and J lost 6; bases outside the gene matches: 11. Germline CDR1 and CDR2: SEHNR and FQNEAQ (reference sequence). CDR3 length: 17 amino acids. In DNA, the CDR3 is TGTGCCAGCAGCTCCCCGGGCCTAGCGGGGGGGCCCGATACGCAGTATTTT. This sequence encodes CASSSPGLAGGPDTQYF. The full variable domain, with the rest looked up from reference TRBV7-9 and TRBJ2-3, is DTGVSQNPRHKITKRGQNVTFRCDPISEHNRLYWYRQTLGQGPEFLTYFQNEAQLEKSRLLSDRFSAERPKGSFSTLEIQRTEQGDSAMYLCASSSPGLAGGPDTQYFGPGTRLTVL.

The count of this clone is one. The chain carries TRBV9 and TRBJ1-5, with TRBD1 as a possible D gene (5 bases). V was cut by 3 bases and J by 3 bases, with 10 bases left in between. CDR1 SGDLS and CDR2 YYNGEE come from the germline V gene. The CDR3 loop spans 14 amino acids. CDR3 amino acids: CASSDRQINQPQHF. The CDR3 DNA reads as TGTGCCAGCAGCGATCGACAGATCAATCAGCCCCAGCATTTT.